Below, 3 T cell receptor beta chains from the same sample are listed, as sequenced in a study of T cells in localized non-small cell lung cancer. The table came from immunoSEQ multiplex PCR; TCRdb's copy has only in-frame clones and leaves some out. The sample holds about 30,000 clones, over 80% seen once. The sequenced sample was PBMCs, obtained before any cancer treatment. These receptor sequences come from a man aged 40 to 70 with stage II lung adenocarcinoma.

This sequence joins TRBV6-6 and TRBJ2-7, with TRBD2 identical over 7 bases. The CDR3 consists of 14 residues. The germline V gene has CDR1 MNHNY and CDR2 SVGAGI (reference sequence). After removal of 7 bases from V and 1 base from J, the junction contained 7 bases not matched to a gene. As DNA, the CDR3 is TGTGCCAGCATTGATAGCGGGCCATCCTACGAGCAGTACTTC. Translating it yields CASIDSGPSYEQYF.

This rearrangement joins TRBV19 to TRBJ1-3; D gene unclear. Per germline, CDR1 LNHDA and CDR2 SQIVND (reference sequence). V lost 4 bases, J lost 3 bases, and 16 bases lay in between. This CDR3 contains 16 residues. The DNA for the CDR3 is TGTGCCAGTAGTAGGGTCGCTGGAGGATATGGAAACACCATATATTTT. Its translation: CASSRVAGGYGNTIYF.

This clone was detected once. CDR3 sequence reads: CASSLGGSPYYNEQFF. CDR3 DNA: TGTGCCAGCAGCCTGGGGGGGAGTCCCTACTACAATGAGCAGTTCTTC. The rearrangement uses TRBV11-2 and TRBJ2-1; 7 bases are shared with TRBD2. V was pared by 5 bases and J by 3 bases, with 10 bases of the junction left unmatched. CDR1 is SGHAT, CDR2 FQNNGV, per germline. This CDR3 has 16 amino acids.